Reported below is one T cell receptor (beta chain). This CDR3 is also generated by other DNA sequences in the sample. This sample stems from a study of blood T cell repertoires in COVID-19. In the study overall: Acute and convalescent COVID-19 specimens originated in the United States, Italy and Spain. Sources were T cells, B-cell-depleted T cells, or PBMCs; the material itself was cDNA or gDNA.

As originally analysed: Reference gene primer amplification yielded estimated nucleated cell counts. The assay was immunoSEQ multiplex PCR, and TCRdb's table has in-frame clones only and misses some. For V, J and clone size, that table is used; D and trimming come from the DNA. The sample lists 280,000 or so clones, 88% occurring once. The junction had 2 bases not matched to a gene; V was cut back by 3 bases and J by 4 bases. Germline CDR1 SGDLS, CDR2 YYNGEE. This CDR3 comprises 15 residues. The receptor comes from a woman aged 30 to 39 who had recovered from COVID-19. J is TRBJ2-1 and V is TRBV9, with 12 nucleotides matching TRBD1. Sequencing was carried out using peripheral blood. Written as DNA, the CDR3 is TGTGCCAGCAGCGAGGGACAGGGGGCTTACAATGAGCAGTTCTTC. Its protein is CASSEGQGAYNEQFF.